This TCR beta chain was found in a study of CD8 T cells in ankylosing spondylitis. Findings of the study overall: The study looked at matched synovial fluid samples from ankylosing spondylitis patients. Disease-linked clones were reported to be significantly enriched there. Researchers report that disease-linked clones proved CD8+ and relatively rare in peripheral blood. For ankylosing spondylitis blood, a TCR beta motif of eight or nine highly homologous variants appeared characteristic.

Germline-derived CDR1 and CDR2 are MNHEY and SMNVEV (reference sequence). This CDR3 has 14 amino acids. V dropped 2 bases and J dropped 5 bases, with 13 bases sitting between them. Quantitative 5'-RACE with molecular barcodes generated TCR beta libraries. A single record per CDR3 protein comes from TCRdb applying MiXCR to the 5' RACE reads. The sample contains about 750,000 distinct CDR3 sequences, over 15% of which appear only once. In this sample, this clonotype turned up a few times. The antigen is unknown. The sequenced sample consisted of blood, either unsorted or a sorted T cell fraction (not recorded which). The sequence was collected from a male donor with ankylosing spondylitis. The chain couples TRBV27 to TRBJ2-7; D might be TRBD1 (5 bases). The CDR3 here is CASSLQGVLDEQYF. In nucleotides, the CDR3 is TGTGCCAGCAGTTTACAGGGTGTATTGGACGAGCAGTACTTC.